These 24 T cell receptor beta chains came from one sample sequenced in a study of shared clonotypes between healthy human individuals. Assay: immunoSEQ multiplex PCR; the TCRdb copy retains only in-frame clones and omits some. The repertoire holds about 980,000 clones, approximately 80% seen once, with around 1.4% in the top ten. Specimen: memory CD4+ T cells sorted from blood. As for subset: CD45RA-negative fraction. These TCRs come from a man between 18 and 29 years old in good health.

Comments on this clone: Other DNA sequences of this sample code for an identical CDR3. Here the CDR3 reads CASSLEGRSTDTQYF. In DNA, the CDR3 is TGTGCCAGCAGCTTAGAGGGCCGAAGCACAGATACGCAGTATTTT. The rearrangement links TRBV7-2 to TRBJ2-3; D gene unclear. The CDR3 contains 15 residues. V was shortened by 1 base and J by 0 bases, with 8 bases between the two germline ends. The V gene's germline CDR1 is SGHTA and CDR2 FQGNSA.

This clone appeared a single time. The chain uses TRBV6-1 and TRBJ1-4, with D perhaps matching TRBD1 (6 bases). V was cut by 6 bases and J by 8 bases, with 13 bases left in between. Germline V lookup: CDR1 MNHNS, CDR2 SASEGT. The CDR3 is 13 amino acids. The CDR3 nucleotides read TGTGCCAGCAGGGTGACAGGACTCGAAAAACTGTTTTTT. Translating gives CASRVTGLEKLFF.

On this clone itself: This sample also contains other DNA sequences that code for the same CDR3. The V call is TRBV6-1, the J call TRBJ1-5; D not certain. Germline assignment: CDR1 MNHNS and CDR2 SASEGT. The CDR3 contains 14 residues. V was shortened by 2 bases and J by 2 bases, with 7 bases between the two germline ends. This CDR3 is CASSENQGNQPQHF. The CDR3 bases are TGTGCCAGCAGTGAAAACCAGGGCAATCAGCCCCAGCATTTT.

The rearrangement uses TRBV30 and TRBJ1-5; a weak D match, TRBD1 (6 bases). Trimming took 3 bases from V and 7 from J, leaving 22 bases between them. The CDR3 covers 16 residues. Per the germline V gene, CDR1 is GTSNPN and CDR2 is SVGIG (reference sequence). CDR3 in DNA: TGTGCCTGGAGCCCCCCTTGGGGGGGCATGGAACAGCCCCAGCATTTT. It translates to CAWSPPWGGMEQPQHF.

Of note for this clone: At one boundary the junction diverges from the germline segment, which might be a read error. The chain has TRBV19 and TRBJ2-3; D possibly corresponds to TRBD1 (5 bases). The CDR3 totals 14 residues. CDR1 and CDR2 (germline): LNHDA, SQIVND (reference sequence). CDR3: CASSIDRTYWSKYF. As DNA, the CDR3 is TGTGCCAGTAGTATAGATCGGACATATTGGTCCAAATACTTT.

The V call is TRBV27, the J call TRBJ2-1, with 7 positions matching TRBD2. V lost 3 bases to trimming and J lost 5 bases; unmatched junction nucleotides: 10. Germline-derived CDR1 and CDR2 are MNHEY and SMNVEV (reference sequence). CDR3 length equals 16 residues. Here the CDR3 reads CASSFIRAGDHNEQFF. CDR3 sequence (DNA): TGTGCCAGCAGTTTCATAAGGGCGGGAGATCACAATGAGCAGTTCTTC.

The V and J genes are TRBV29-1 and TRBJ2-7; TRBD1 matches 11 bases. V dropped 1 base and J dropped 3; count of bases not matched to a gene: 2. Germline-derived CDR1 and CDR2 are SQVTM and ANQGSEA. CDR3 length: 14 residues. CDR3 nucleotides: TGCAGCGTTGAAGTGGACAGGGGGCTCTACGAGCAGTACTTC. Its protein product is CSVEVDRGLYEQYF.

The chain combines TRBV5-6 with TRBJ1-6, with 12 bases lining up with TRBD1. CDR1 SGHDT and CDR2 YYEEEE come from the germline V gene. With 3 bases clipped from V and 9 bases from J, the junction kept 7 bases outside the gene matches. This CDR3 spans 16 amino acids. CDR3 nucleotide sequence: TGTGCCAGCAGCTGGAACCCGGGACAGGGGGCTTCACCCCTCCACTTT. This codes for CASSWNPGQGASPLHF.

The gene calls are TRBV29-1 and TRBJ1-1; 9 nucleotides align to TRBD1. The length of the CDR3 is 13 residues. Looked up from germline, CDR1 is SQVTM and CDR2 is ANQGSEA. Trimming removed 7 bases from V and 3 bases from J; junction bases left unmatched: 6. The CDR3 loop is CSALTGGDTEAFF. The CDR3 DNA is TGCAGCGCCCTGACAGGGGGGGACACTGAAGCTTTCTTT.

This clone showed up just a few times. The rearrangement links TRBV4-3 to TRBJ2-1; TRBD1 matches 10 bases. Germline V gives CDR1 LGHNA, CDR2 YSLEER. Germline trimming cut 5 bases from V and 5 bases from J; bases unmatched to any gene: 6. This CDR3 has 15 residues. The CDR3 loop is CASSSSGTGDNEQFF. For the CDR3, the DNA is TGCGCCAGCAGCTCATCCGGGACAGGGGACAATGAGCAGTTCTTC.

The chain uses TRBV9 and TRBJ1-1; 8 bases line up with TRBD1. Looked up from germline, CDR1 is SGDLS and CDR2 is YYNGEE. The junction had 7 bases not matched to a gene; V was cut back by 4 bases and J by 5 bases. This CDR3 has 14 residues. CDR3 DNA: TGTGCCAGCAGCCCGCACAGGGGGGGAACTGAAGCTTTCTTT. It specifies CASSPHRGGTEAFF.

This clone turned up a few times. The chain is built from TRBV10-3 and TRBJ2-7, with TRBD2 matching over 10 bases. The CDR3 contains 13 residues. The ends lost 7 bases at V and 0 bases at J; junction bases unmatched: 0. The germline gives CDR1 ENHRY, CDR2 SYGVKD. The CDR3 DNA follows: TGTGCCATCACTAGCGGGGGCTCCTACGAGCAGTACTTC. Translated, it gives CAITSGGSYEQYF.

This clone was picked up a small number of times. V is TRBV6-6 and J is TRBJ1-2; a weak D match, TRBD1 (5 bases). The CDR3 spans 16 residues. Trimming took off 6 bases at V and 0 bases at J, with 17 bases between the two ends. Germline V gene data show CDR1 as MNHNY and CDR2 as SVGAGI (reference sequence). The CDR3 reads CASRPIRGMANYGYTF. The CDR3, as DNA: TGTGCCAGCAGGCCCATCCGGGGCATGGCTAACTATGGCTACACCTTC.

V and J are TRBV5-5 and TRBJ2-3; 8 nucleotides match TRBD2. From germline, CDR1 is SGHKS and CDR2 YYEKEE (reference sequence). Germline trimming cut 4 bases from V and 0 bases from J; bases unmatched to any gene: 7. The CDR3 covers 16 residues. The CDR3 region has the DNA TGTGCCAGCAGCCGCGGACTAGCCGCTAGCACAGATACGCAGTATTTT. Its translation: CASSRGLAASTDTQYF.

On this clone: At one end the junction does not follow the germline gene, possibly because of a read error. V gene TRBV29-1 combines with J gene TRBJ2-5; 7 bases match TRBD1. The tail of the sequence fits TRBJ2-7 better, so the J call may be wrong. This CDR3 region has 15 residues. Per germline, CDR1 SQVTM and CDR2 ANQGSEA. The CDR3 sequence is CSVEVSTRGSYEQYF. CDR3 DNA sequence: TGCAGCGTCGAAGTCTCGACCAGGGGGAGCTACGAGCAGTACTTC.

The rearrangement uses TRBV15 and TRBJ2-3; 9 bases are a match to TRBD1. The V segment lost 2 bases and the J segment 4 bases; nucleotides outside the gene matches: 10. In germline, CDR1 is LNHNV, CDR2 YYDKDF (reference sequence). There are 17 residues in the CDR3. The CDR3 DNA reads TGTGCCACCAGCAGACCTGACCGCCGGGACAGGGCAGATACGCAGTATTTT. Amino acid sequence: CATSRPDRRDRADTQYF.

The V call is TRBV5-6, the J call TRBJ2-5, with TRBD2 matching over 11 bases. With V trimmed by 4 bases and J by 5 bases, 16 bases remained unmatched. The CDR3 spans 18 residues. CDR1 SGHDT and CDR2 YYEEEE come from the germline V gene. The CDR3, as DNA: TGTGCCAGCAGCGCCGCCTTGGGGGTAGCGGGAGGGTCGGAGACCCAGTACTTC. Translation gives CASSAALGVAGGSETQYF.

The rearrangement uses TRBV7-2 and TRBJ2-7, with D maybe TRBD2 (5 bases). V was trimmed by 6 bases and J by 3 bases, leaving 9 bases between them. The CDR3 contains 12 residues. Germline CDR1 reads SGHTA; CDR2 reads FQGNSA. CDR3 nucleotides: TGTGCCAGCAGGGACTCTCGCTACGAGCAGTACTTC. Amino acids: CASRDSRYEQYF.

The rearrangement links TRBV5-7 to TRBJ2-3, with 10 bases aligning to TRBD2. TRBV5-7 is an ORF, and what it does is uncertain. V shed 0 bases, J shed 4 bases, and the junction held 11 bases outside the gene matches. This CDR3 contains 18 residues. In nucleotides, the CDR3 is TGTGCCAGCAGCTTGGCCTCGGAGCGGGGGGGCCGGGCAGATACGCAGTATTTT. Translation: CASSLASERGGRADTQYF.

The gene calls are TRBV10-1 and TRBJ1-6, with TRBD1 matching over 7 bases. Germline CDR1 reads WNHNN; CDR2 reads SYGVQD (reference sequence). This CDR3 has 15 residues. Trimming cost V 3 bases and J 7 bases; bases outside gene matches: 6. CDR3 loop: CASSESGQTNSPLHF. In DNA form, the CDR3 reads TGCGCCAGCAGTGAATCGGGACAGACAAATTCACCCCTCCACTTT.

DNA of the CDR3: TGTGCCAGTAGTCGGGACAGGGCAGGCAATCAGCCCCAGCATTTT. Protein: CASSRDRAGNQPQHF. The rearrangement links TRBV19 to TRBJ1-5; 9 nucleotides align to TRBD1. Per germline, CDR1 LNHDA and CDR2 SQIVND (reference sequence). There are 15 residues in the CDR3. Trimming cost V 5 bases and J 2 bases; bases outside gene matches: 4.

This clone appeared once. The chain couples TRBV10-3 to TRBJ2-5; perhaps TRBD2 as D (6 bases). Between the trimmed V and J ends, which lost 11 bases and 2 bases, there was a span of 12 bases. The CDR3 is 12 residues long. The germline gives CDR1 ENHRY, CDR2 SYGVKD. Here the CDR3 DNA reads TGTGCCTACGGAGGGGCTCAAGAGACCCAGTACTTC. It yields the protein CAYGGAQETQYF.

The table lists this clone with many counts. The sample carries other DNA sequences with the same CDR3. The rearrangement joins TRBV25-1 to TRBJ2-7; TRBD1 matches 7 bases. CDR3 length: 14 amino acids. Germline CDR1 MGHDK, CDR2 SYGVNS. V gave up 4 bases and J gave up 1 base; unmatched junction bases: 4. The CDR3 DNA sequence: TGTGCCAGCAGTGCGGGACAGAGTTCCTACGAGCAGTACTTC. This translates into CASSAGQSSYEQYF.

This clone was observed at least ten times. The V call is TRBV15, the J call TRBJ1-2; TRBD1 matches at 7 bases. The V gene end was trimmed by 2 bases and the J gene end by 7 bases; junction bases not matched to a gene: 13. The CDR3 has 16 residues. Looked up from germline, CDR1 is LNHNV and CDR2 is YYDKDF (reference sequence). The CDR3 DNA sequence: TGTGCCACCAGCAGACTTTCTTATACAGGGGAAGGTGGCTACACCTTC. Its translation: CATSRLSYTGEGGYTF.